This TCR beta chain was documented in a study of cytotoxic CD8 clonotypes in ibrutinib-treated CLL. Only in-frame clones appear in the TCRdb table, and some are missing; sequencing was by immunoSEQ multiplex PCR. The sample contains some 350,000 clones, 67% of which appear only once. CDR3 length: 12 amino acids. Trimming removed 7 bases from V and 6 bases from J, with 13 bases in between. Germline CDR1 and CDR2: SQVTM and ANQGSEA. The chain combines TRBV29-1 with TRBJ2-1; possibly TRBD2 for D (6 bases). This specimen was PBMCs, taken after 36 months of ibrutinib treatment. This sequence originates from a human donor with chronic lymphocytic leukemia. CDR3 nucleotide sequence: TGCAGCGGGACGGGAGTTGGCAATGAGCAGTTCTTC. Translation: CSGTGVGNEQFF.